What follows are 14 T cell receptor beta chains derived from one specimen sequenced in a study of CD8 T cells in Susac syndrome (dated by TCRdb to about 2019). The library was produced with the immunoSEQ multiplex PCR assay. RNA was extracted with the RNeasy kit and 0.5 to 1 ug was reverse transcribed using random hexamers. TCRdb ran its own pipeline on the public reads, namely fastp trimming at Q25 and MiXCR clone calling, and kept in-frame beta chains. Rows are combined by CDR3 protein, so each entry shows the most common genes and DNA. This sample has 65,000 to 95,000 distinct CDR3 sequences in its table, and approximately 93% of those were observed once. Approximately 0.94% of the sample is in the top ten clones. The sample was CD8+ T cells from PBMCs. These receptors came from a human donor with Susac syndrome.

V gene TRBV7-9 combines with J gene TRBJ2-1, with D hard to call. The V gene's germline CDR1 is SEHNR and CDR2 FQNEAQ (reference sequence). V was trimmed by 1 base and J by 0 bases, leaving 10 bases between them. There are 16 residues in the CDR3. Here the CDR3 DNA reads TGTGCCAGCAGCTTAGTTTATCTAAGCTCCTACAATGAGCAGTTCTTC. Translating gives CASSLVYLSSYNEQFF. Together with reference TRBV7-9 and TRBJ2-1, the CDR3 gives the full variable domain: DTGVSQNPRHKITKRGQNVTFRCDPISEHNRLYWYRQTLGQGPEFLTYFQNEAQLEKSRLLSDRFSAERPKGSFSTLEIQRTEQGDSAMYLCASSLVYLSSYNEQFFGPGTRLTVL.

This chain connects TRBV4-2 to TRBJ1-2; a weak D match, TRBD1 (5 bases). V lost 4 bases to trimming and J lost 7 bases, with 22 bases between them. The CDR3 has 16 residues. The germline V gene has CDR1 LGHNA and CDR2 YNFKEQ. The CDR3 spells CASSPGGTPDTSGYTF. The CDR3 DNA sequence: TGTGCCAGCAGCCCCGGGGGAACACCCGACACAAGTGGCTACACCTTC.

This clonotype showed up just once. The gene calls are TRBV7-8 and TRBJ2-7, with a possible D match to TRBD2 (6 bases). CDR1 is SGHVS and CDR2 is FQNEAQ in the germline V gene. This CDR3 region has 15 residues. V gave up 5 bases and J gave up 2 bases, with 16 bases separating them. The CDR3 region has the DNA TGTGCCAGCAGCCCCCTTGGTGGGGGGACCTACGAGCAGTACTTC. It encodes CASSPLGGGTYEQYF.

This clonotype was seen a handful of times. The chain employs TRBV12-3 or TRBV12-4 and TRBJ2-3; D gene ambiguous. Deletions cut 7 bases from V and 3 bases from J, with 8 bases between. The CDR3 loop spans 12 amino acids. This chain's CDR3 is CASNEGTDTQYF. CDR3 coding DNA: TGTGCCAGCAACGAAGGGACAGATACGCAGTATTTT.

The chain is built from TRBV16 and TRBJ2-6; D uncertain. The CDR3 sequence is 15 residues long. CDR1 KGHSY and CDR2 FQNENV come from the germline V gene. Trimming stripped 5 bases from V and 2 bases from J, with 10 bases between. This chain's CDR3 is CASSAGYPGANVLTF. The CDR3, as DNA: TGTGCCAGCAGCGCAGGATACCCTGGGGCCAACGTCCTGACTTTC.

The chain uses TRBV7-9 and TRBJ2-7; D tentatively reads TRBD1 or TRBD2 (5 bases each). Germline values: CDR1 SEHNR, CDR2 FQNEAQ (reference sequence). Trimming shortened V by 8 bases and J by 0 bases, and 11 bases separated the two germline ends. CDR3 length: 13 residues. CDR3 amino acids: CASGGGSSYEQYF. The CDR3 DNA is TGTGCCAGCGGGGGTGGGAGCTCCTACGAGCAGTACTTC.

The CDR3 spells CASSMGYGADTQYF. CDR3 coding DNA: TGTGCCAGTAGTATGGGGTATGGGGCAGATACGCAGTATTTT. The J gene is TRBJ2-3, the V gene TRBV19; the D is unclear. This CDR3 spans 14 amino acids. Germline CDR1 is LNHDA and CDR2 is SQIVND (reference sequence). The ends were cut back, 3 bases at V and 4 bases at J, with 11 bases in the middle.

The CDR3 sequence is CASSPSPGGTRVKTQYF. Written as DNA, the CDR3 is TGTGCCAGCAGCCCCAGCCCGGGCGGGACCCGTGTTAAGACCCAGTACTTC. The V gene is TRBV5-6, the J gene TRBJ2-5, with D perhaps matching TRBD2 (6 bases). The CDR3 has 17 residues. Trimming removed 4 bases from V and 6 bases from J, with 25 bases in between. Germline V gene lookup returns CDR1 SGHDT and CDR2 YYEEEE.

The genes are TRBV7-9 and TRBJ2-4, with D perhaps assigned TRBD1 or TRBD2 (5 bases each). This CDR3 has 16 residues. Germline assignment: CDR1 SEHNR and CDR2 FQNEAQ (reference sequence). The V gene lost 3 bases and the J gene lost 3 bases, with 15 bases spanning the gap. Here the CDR3 reads CASSFGWGKDKNIQYF. The CDR3 bases are TGTGCCAGCAGCTTTGGTTGGGGGAAGGACAAAAACATTCAGTACTTC.

V gene TRBV29-1 combines with J gene TRBJ2-5, with no clear D. The CDR3 runs 13 residues. V lost 1 base and J lost 5, with 11 bases in between. Germline V gives CDR1 SQVTM, CDR2 ANQGSEA. CDR3 in amino acids: CSVEGFLVETQYF. Here the CDR3 DNA reads TGCAGCGTTGAAGGGTTTTTGGTGGAGACCCAGTACTTC.

This chain uses TRBV5-6 with TRBJ1-5; D ambiguous. This CDR3 is 16 amino acids long. In germline, CDR1 is SGHDT, CDR2 YYEEEE. The ends were cut back, 1 base at V and 1 base at J, with 12 bases in the middle. This CDR3 reads CASSLSGVLSNQPQHF. The CDR3 DNA follows: TGTGCCAGCAGCTTGTCGGGCGTACTGAGCAATCAGCCCCAGCATTTT.

J is TRBJ2-1 and V is TRBV6-5; maybe TRBD1 (6 bases). Deletions cut 3 bases from V and 5 bases from J, with 11 bases between. This CDR3 is built from 14 residues. The germline CDR1 and CDR2 sequences are MNHEY and SVGAGI. In DNA, the CDR3 is TGTGCCAGCAGTTATATAAGGGGGAACAATGAGCAGTTCTTC. This sequence encodes CASSYIRGNNEQFF.

This clonotype has a single count. The rearrangement links TRBV28 to TRBJ2-1; maybe TRBD2 (7 bases). This CDR3 is built from 15 residues. V was cut by 2 bases and J by 5 bases, with 13 bases left in between. From germline, CDR1 is MDHEN and CDR2 SYDVKM. The CDR3 sequence: CASSLVGGVHNEQFF. CDR3 DNA: TGTGCCAGCAGTTTAGTAGGGGGGGTGCACAATGAGCAGTTCTTC.

This chain uses TRBV7-6 with TRBJ1-4, with a weak D call TRBD1 (5 bases). The V end was cut by 3 bases, the J end by 8 bases, with 10 bases between. CDR1 and CDR2 from the germline V gene are SGHVS and FNYEAQ. The CDR3 has 13 amino acids. The CDR3 is CASSFGTVEKLFF. In DNA, the CDR3 is TGTGCCAGCAGCTTCGGGACGGTCGAAAAACTGTTTTTT.